A selection of T cell receptor beta chains follows, all from one sample in a study of shared clonotypes between healthy human individuals. Sequencing was performed with immunoSEQ multiplex PCR; in TCRdb, only in-frame clones are kept and a portion is missing. The table lists about 1.1 million clones, around three quarters of them singletons. The sample comprised memory CD4+ T cells from PBMCs. These receptors originate from a man between 18 and 35 years old in good health. Some clones in this sample may be carry-over from other donors' samples. Both conserved end residues are trimmed from each CDR3.

12	TRBV6-1	TRBJ1-2	ASSAGTANYGYT
17	TRBV7-2	TRBJ2-1	ASSLSGKTYADSYNEQF
13	TRBV27	TRBJ1-2	ASSTTGSRRGGYT
9	TRBV20-1	TRBJ2-7	SATRDRTEY
14	TRBV4-1	TRBJ2-3	ASSSALAASTDTQY
12	TRBV7-3	TRBJ2-3	ASSRGVEADTQY
15	TRBV27	TRBJ2-3	ASRPAWGAEVTDTQY
8	TRBV20-1	TRBJ2-3	SANHSPQY
12	TRBV9	TRBJ1-2	ASSPRTGGYGYT
12	TRBV6-4	TRBJ2-1	ASSAASFYNEQF
14	TRBV6-5	TRBJ2-3	ASSYSWTGGPDTQY
13	TRBV5-1	TRBJ2-7	ASSSTLGQGYEQY
10	TRBV11-2	TRBJ1-2	ASSADGYGYT
15	TRBV25-1	TRBJ1-5	ASLWGGLQGDNQPQH
16	TRBV4-1	TRBJ2-1	ASSQDPVQGYSYNEQF
13	TRBV18	TRBJ1-5	ASSRVPGDYQPQH
12	TRBV19	TRBJ2-5	ASSAGQGGETQY
10	TRBV5-4	TRBJ2-7	ASSLAQPEQY
11	TRBV6-5	TRBJ2-7	VLTGFIAYEQY
15	TRBV4-1	TRBJ1-5	ASSQSLPGTGYQPQH
13	TRBV29-1	TRBJ2-7	SVEDRASVPYEQY
15	TRBV19	TRBJ2-4	ASSLDRGTSGRNIQY
15	TRBV7-9	TRBJ2-7	ASSLDRASGSSYEQY
13	TRBV4-1	TRBJ2-2	ASSLLDLSTGELF
10	TRBV28	TRBJ1-5	ASQISNQPQH
12	TRBV9	TRBJ1-2	ASSVQGGNYGYT
13	TRBV2	TRBJ2-7	ASRVRQGSSYEQY
11	TRBV28	TRBJ2-7	ASSEGPNYEQY
12	TRBV28	TRBJ1-1	ASSLPVEGTEAF
9	TRBV29-1	TRBJ2-1	SAAADPGQF
12	TRBV5-1	TRBJ2-1	ASSLTSTYNEQF
10	TRBV11-2	TRBJ2-2	ASSRLTGELF
15	TRBV5-3	TRBJ2-1	ARSSSPGGHHYNEQF
11	TRBV2	TRBJ2-7	ASKGGTYYEQY
12	TRBV6-1	TRBJ1-2	ASSRDREDYGYT
12	TRBV6-1	TRBJ1-4	ASRKLGHIEKLF
15	TRBV2	TRBJ1-2	ASSVAPRDSFFYGYT
13	TRBV7-3	TRBJ2-3	ASSLTRAYSDTQY
13	TRBV5-1	TRBJ2-3	ASSPGTASTDTQY
12	TRBV5-8	TRBJ2-7	ASSLGLGPYEQY
10	TRBV29-1	TRBJ2-3	SVHKGERTRH
14	TRBV28	TRBJ2-2	ASSFRPSGSTGELF
12	TRBV5-4	TRBJ1-4	ASRTDTGNEKLF
13	TRBV25-1	TRBJ2-3	ASSGTSGRADTQY
13	TRBV30	TRBJ2-1	AWKRSIGSYNEQF
11	TRBV6-1	TRBJ2-7	ASRTSGSYEQY
11	TRBV7-2	TRBJ2-3	ASSSSRTDTQY
14	TRBV9	TRBJ2-1	ASSVTSGSPYNEQF